This T cell receptor beta chain was recorded in a study of high-grade serous ovarian cancer treatment subgroups. Study-wide points: Spatial context was lost because tumors were sequenced in bulk. CDR1 and CDR2 were left unanalyzed; analyses focused on CDR3. Different patients shared almost no repertoire; same-patient tumors shared roughly 0.11 to 0.85.

The tumor samples were collected prior to definitive surgery or chemotherapy. Method: immunoSEQ multiplex PCR; TCRdb's copy keeps in-frame clones and lacks some. The sample records some 7,000 clones, 65% to 75% being singletons. V was clipped by 0 bases and J by 7 bases, with 18 bases between them. This CDR3 has 16 amino acids. The germline CDR1 and CDR2 sequences are SGHDN and FVKESK. About this clone itself: Its antigen is undetermined.

This sequence originates from a human donor with high-grade serous ovarian cancer. The chain is built from TRBV14 and TRBJ2-5; D tentatively fits TRBD1 or TRBD2 (6 bases each). The specimen sequenced was tumor tissue. The CDR3 is CASSQDVSRGRGTQYF. DNA of the CDR3: TGTGCCAGCAGCCAAGATGTAAGCCGGGGGCGGGGGACCCAGTACTTC.